The next 21 T cell receptor beta chains were all read from a single sample in a study of radiation and T cells in renal cell carcinoma (dated by TCRdb to the early 2020s). The library came from the immunoSEQ multiplex PCR assay. TCRdb's version of the immuneACCESS table is confined to in-frame rearrangements and falls short of the full clone set. An unresolved V gene accounts for under half of the shortfall where checked; the remainder is of unknown origin. Within this sample are about 170,000 clones, with around 89% of them counted one time only. Approximately 11% of the sample rests with the top ten. The time point label of this sample denotes: blood 4 weeks post-SBRT, at nephrectomy. The intended sense of this specimen's treatment or condition label: 15 Gy SBRT to primary tumor, nephrectomy 4 weeks later. The input for sequencing was blood, taken from a patient whose treatment included radiotherapy and nephrectomy. All receptors come from a woman in her fifties or sixties with renal cell carcinoma.

This clone was seen only once. The V and J genes are TRBV9 and TRBJ2-2; D perhaps matches TRBD1 (5 bases). V lost 3 bases and J lost 1, with 7 bases in between. This CDR3 comprises 14 residues. The germline V gene encodes CDR1 SGDLS and CDR2 YYNGEE. The DNA for the CDR3 is TGTGCCAGCAGCGGGGGCCAGAACACCGGGGAGCTGTTTTTT. Translation gives CASSGGQNTGELFF.

The CDR3 protein is CASSPGQGFYEQYF. For the CDR3, the DNA is TGTGCCAGCAGCCCCGGACAGGGGTTCTACGAGCAGTACTTC. V and J are TRBV7-2 and TRBJ2-7; TRBD1 matches at 9 bases. Germline V gives CDR1 SGHTA, CDR2 FQGNSA. CDR3 length: 14 amino acids. V lost 5 bases and J lost 3; bases outside the gene matches: 5.

The chain uses TRBV14 and TRBJ2-2; 11 nucleotides match TRBD2. Germline CDR1 is SGHDN and CDR2 is FVKESK. The CDR3 is 17 residues long. With 4 bases clipped from V and 3 bases from J, the junction kept 7 bases outside the gene matches. CDR3 region: CASSRLAGGPYTGELFF. In DNA form, the CDR3 reads TGTGCCAGCAGCCGGCTAGCGGGGGGACCGTACACCGGGGAGCTGTTTTTT.

A word on this clone: The junction differs from germline at one of its ends, possibly a read error. V is TRBV7-7 and J is TRBJ2-1; weak D call: TRBD2 (5 bases). The CDR3 extends over 13 amino acids. In germline, CDR1 is SSHAT, CDR2 FNYEAQ (reference sequence). The CDR3 spells CASSLAGGNEQFF. CDR3 nucleotides: TGTGCTAGCAGCTTAGCTGGCGGGAATGAGCAGTTCTTC. Filled out from reference TRBV7-7 and TRBJ2-1, the complete variable domain reads GAGVSQSPRYKVTKRGQDVTLRCDPISSHATLYWYQQALGQGPEFLTYFNYEAQPDKSGLPSDRFSAERPEGSISTLTIQRTEQRDSAMYRCASSLAGGNEQFFGPGTRLTVL.

The sample holds one count of this clone. The chain links TRBV9 to TRBJ1-2, with D possibly matching TRBD1 (5 bases). Germline-derived CDR1 and CDR2 are SGDLS and YYNGEE. The CDR3 extends over 14 amino acids. V was pared by 2 bases and J by 4 bases, with 12 bases between. The CDR3 loop is CASSVGGDPYGYTF. CDR3 bases: TGTGCCAGCAGCGTTGGAGGGGATCCCTATGGCTACACCTTC.

This chain links TRBV6-6 with TRBJ1-1, with TRBD1 identical over 7 bases. This CDR3 has 13 amino acids. The V gene's germline CDR1 is MNHNY and CDR2 SVGAGI (reference sequence). V shed 6 bases and J 6 bases; nucleotides not matched to a gene: 7. The CDR3, as DNA: TGTGCCAGCAGAAACAGGGGATCCCCTGAAGCTTTCTTT. Its protein product is CASRNRGSPEAFF.

The genes are TRBV7-2 and TRBJ1-6, with D possibly TRBD1 on 6 matching bases. V lost 2 bases and J lost 4, with 21 bases in between. The CDR3 loop spans 19 amino acids. Germline V gives CDR1 SGHTA, CDR2 FQGNSA. The CDR3: CASSLHRAGTLEYNSPLHF. The CDR3 coding sequence is TGTGCCAGCAGCTTACACAGGGCCGGGACCCTCGAGTATAATTCACCCCTCCACTTT.

This clone was observed once. The chain combines TRBV13 with TRBJ2-3; D is ambiguous. CDR3 length equals 12 residues. V was pared by 4 bases and J by 7 bases, with 9 bases between. The germline gives CDR1 PRHDT, CDR2 FYEKMQ (reference sequence). CDR3 coding DNA: TGTGCCAGCAGCTCTACTGCAAATACGCAGTATTTT. It specifies CASSSTANTQYF.

V is TRBV6-1 and J is TRBJ2-5; TRBD1 matches 7 bases. The CDR3 totals 15 residues. The germline CDR1 and CDR2 sequences are MNHNS and SASEGT. V lost 5 bases to trimming and J lost 1 base; unmatched junction nucleotides: 7. The CDR3 is CASSPNRGPQETQYF. The CDR3 coding sequence is TGTGCCAGCAGTCCTAATAGGGGGCCCCAAGAGACCCAGTACTTC.

This clone was observed once. The chain recombines TRBV2 with TRBJ2-2, with D unclear. CDR1 and CDR2 from the germline V gene are SNHLY and FYNNEI. This CDR3 has 13 amino acids. V shed 7 bases and J shed 3 bases, with 9 bases lying between them. CDR3 sequence (DNA): TGTGCCAGCAAGTTATTGGACACCGGGGAGCTGTTTTTT. Translated: CASKLLDTGELFF. The complete variable domain, with remaining parts taken from reference TRBV2 and TRBJ2-2, reads EPEVTQTPSHQVTQMGQEVILRCVPISNHLYFYWYRQILGQKVEFLVSFYNNEISEKSEIFDDQFSVERPDGSNFTLKIRSTKLEDSAMYFCASKLLDTGELFFGEGSRLTVL.

The chain recombines TRBV21-1 with TRBJ1-3. TRBV21-1 is a pseudogene. The CDR3 covers 16 residues. CDR3 sequence reads: CASSKAPNFSGNTIYF. The CDR3 DNA reads TGTGCCAGCAGCAAAGCGCCGAACTTCTCTGGAAACACCATATATTTT.

The chain employs TRBV5-5 and TRBJ2-5, with D tentatively TRBD1 (5 bases). Per germline, CDR1 SGHKS and CDR2 YYEKEE (reference sequence). Trimming shortened V by 3 bases and J by 4 bases, and 16 bases separated the two germline ends. The length of the CDR3 is 15 residues. The CDR3 here is CASSSDPGLRETQYF. CDR3 nucleotides: TGTGCCAGCAGCTCCGACCCAGGGTTAAGAGAGACCCAGTACTTC.

The rearrangement joins TRBV4-1 to TRBJ2-7; 10 nucleotides match TRBD1. This CDR3 is built from 14 residues. The junction had 6 bases not matched to a gene; V was cut back by 1 base and J by 9 bases. CDR1 is MGHRA and CDR2 is YSYEKL in the germline V gene. DNA of the CDR3: TGCGCCAGCAGCCAAGGGGACAGGGGACGGGGGCAGTACTTC. It is translated as CASSQGDRGRGQYF.

Concerning this clone itself: Distinct nucleotide sequences in the sample also encode this CDR3. This chain uses TRBV7-6 with TRBJ1-1; D is perhaps TRBD1 (5 bases). Per germline, CDR1 SGHVS and CDR2 FNYEAQ. The CDR3 length is 12 residues. Trimming stripped 5 bases from V and 8 bases from J, with 12 bases between. The DNA of the CDR3 is TGTGCCAGCAGCCCGACCGGGACCGAAGCTTTCTTT. This translates into CASSPTGTEAFF.

The rearrangement joins TRBV19 to TRBJ1-5; D not certain. Germline CDR1 is LNHDA and CDR2 is SQIVND (reference sequence). The V end lost 7 bases, the J end lost 1 base, and 17 bases lay between the germline ends. The CDR3 totals 16 residues. CDR3 residues: CASIPTGRLSNQPQHF. The CDR3 DNA reads as TGTGCCAGTATCCCGACGGGCAGATTAAGCAATCAGCCCCAGCATTTT.

The CDR3 reads CASSSGTGVGQPQHF. As DNA, the CDR3 is TGTGCCAGCAGCTCCGGGACAGGGGTAGGGCAGCCCCAGCATTTT. The chain has TRBV7-2 and TRBJ1-5; 10 nucleotides match TRBD1. V lost 4 bases, J lost 7 bases, and 7 bases stayed unmatched. Germline V gene data show CDR1 as SGHTA and CDR2 as FQGNSA. The length of the CDR3 is 15 residues. Full variable domain (outside the CDR3, taken from reference TRBV7-2 and TRBJ1-5): GAGVSQSPSNKVTEKGKDVELRCDPISGHTALYWYRQSLGQGLEFLIYFQGNSAPDKSGLPSDRFSAERTGGSVSTLTIQRTQQEDSAVYLCASSSGTGVGQPQHFGDGTRLSIL.

The CDR3 loop reads CSATGTSGVVNEQFF. As DNA, the CDR3 is TGCAGCGCTACCGGGACTAGCGGGGTTGTCAATGAGCAGTTCTTC. The V gene is TRBV29-1, the J gene TRBJ2-1; 13 bases agree with TRBD2. The junction had 9 bases not matched to a gene; V was cut back by 7 bases and J by 6 bases. The CDR3 extends over 15 amino acids. From germline, CDR1 is SQVTM and CDR2 ANQGSEA.

The chain has TRBV2 and TRBJ2-3; D may be TRBD2 (6 bases). Per germline, CDR1 SNHLY and CDR2 FYNNEI. Deletions cut 6 bases from V and 1 base from J, with 14 bases between. This CDR3 spans 15 amino acids. The CDR3 here is CASSEGLLGTDTQYF. In DNA, the CDR3 is TGTGCCAGCAGCGAGGGACTCTTGGGCACAGATACGCAGTATTTT.

This chain connects TRBV7-2 to TRBJ1-2; weak D call: TRBD1 (5 bases). The CDR3 is made up of 14 amino acids. Per the germline V gene, CDR1 is SGHTA and CDR2 is FQGNSA. V was cut by 5 bases and J by 6 bases, with 16 bases left in between. As DNA, the CDR3 is TGTGCCAGCAGCCCTCTGGGGCCTCCGGATGGCTACACCTTC. Encoded protein: CASSPLGPPDGYTF.

The chain employs TRBV5-6 and TRBJ1-5; unclear D gene. CDR1 SGHDT and CDR2 YYEEEE come from the germline V gene. The germline V and J ends were trimmed by 0 bases and 0 bases, with 13 bases remaining between them. CDR3 length: 17 residues. In nucleotides, the CDR3 is TGTGCCAGCAGCTTGGGAGGGTTCGCGGGTAGCAATCAGCCCCAGCATTTT. This encodes CASSLGGFAGSNQPQHF. Filled out from reference TRBV5-6 and TRBJ1-5, the complete variable domain reads DAGVTQSPTHLIKTRGQQVTLRCSPKSGHDTVSWYQQALGQGPQFIFQYYEEEERQRGNFPDRFSGHQFPNYSSELNVNALLLGDSALYLCASSLGGFAGSNQPQHFGDGTRLSIL.

This chain connects TRBV19 to TRBJ2-2, with 8 bases fitting TRBD1. Trimming removed 10 bases from V and 5 bases from J; junction bases left unmatched: 9. Germline V gives CDR1 LNHDA, CDR2 SQIVND (reference sequence). This CDR3 spans 14 amino acids. The CDR3 loop reads CATSSGGDTGELFF. The DNA for the CDR3 is TGTGCCACGTCCTCAGGGGGCGATACCGGGGAGCTGTTTTTT.